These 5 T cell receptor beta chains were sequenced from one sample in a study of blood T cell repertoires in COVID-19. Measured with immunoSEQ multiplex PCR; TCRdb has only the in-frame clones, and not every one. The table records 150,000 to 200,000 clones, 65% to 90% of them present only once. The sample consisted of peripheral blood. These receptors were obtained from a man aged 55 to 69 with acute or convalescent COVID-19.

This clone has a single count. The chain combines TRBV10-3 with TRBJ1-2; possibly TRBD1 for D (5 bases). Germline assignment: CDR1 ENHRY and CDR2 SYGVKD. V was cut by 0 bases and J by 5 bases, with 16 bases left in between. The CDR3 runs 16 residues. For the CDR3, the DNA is TGTGCCATCAGTGAGTCGACAGCCGTCCTATTATATGGCTACACCTTC. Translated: CAISESTAVLLYGYTF.

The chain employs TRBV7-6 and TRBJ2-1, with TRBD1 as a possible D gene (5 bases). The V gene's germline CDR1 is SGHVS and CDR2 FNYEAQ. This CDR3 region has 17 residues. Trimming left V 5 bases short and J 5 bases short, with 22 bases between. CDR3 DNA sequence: TGTGCCAGCAGCCCAATGGGGCTAACCAGTAGGGACAATGAGCAGTTCTTC. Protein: CASSPMGLTSRDNEQFF.

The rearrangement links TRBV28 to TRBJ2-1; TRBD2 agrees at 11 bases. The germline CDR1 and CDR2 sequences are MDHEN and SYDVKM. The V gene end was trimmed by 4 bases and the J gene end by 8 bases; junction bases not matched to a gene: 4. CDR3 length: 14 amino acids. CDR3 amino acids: CASSSTSGVDEQFF. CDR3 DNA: TGTGCCAGCAGTTCGACTAGCGGGGTTGATGAGCAGTTCTTC.

CDR3 in DNA: TGTGCCAGCGACAGGGGTAGCAATCAGCCCCAGCATTTT. Its translation: CASDRGSNQPQHF. This chain uses TRBV2 with TRBJ1-5, with 8 bases fitting TRBD1. Germline CDR1 is SNHLY and CDR2 is FYNNEI. J gave up 0 bases and V 8 bases, and 0 bases lay outside the gene matches. CDR3 length equals 13 residues. The whole variable domain, remainder taken from reference TRBV2 and TRBJ1-5, is EPEVTQTPSHQVTQMGQEVILRCVPISNHLYFYWYRQILGQKVEFLVSFYNNEISEKSEIFDDQFSVERPDGSNFTLKIRSTKLEDSAMYFCASDRGSNQPQHFGDGTRLSIL.

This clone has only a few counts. The CDR3 DNA follows: TGTGCCAGCAGTGAACTGTCCGGGACAGGGCTCTCCTACGAGCAGTACTTC. This codes for CASSELSGTGLSYEQYF. This rearrangement joins TRBV6-1 to TRBJ2-7, with 9 bases matching TRBD1. The CDR3 runs to 17 residues. Trimming cost V 2 bases and J 0 bases; bases outside gene matches: 8. Germline values: CDR1 MNHNS, CDR2 SASEGT.